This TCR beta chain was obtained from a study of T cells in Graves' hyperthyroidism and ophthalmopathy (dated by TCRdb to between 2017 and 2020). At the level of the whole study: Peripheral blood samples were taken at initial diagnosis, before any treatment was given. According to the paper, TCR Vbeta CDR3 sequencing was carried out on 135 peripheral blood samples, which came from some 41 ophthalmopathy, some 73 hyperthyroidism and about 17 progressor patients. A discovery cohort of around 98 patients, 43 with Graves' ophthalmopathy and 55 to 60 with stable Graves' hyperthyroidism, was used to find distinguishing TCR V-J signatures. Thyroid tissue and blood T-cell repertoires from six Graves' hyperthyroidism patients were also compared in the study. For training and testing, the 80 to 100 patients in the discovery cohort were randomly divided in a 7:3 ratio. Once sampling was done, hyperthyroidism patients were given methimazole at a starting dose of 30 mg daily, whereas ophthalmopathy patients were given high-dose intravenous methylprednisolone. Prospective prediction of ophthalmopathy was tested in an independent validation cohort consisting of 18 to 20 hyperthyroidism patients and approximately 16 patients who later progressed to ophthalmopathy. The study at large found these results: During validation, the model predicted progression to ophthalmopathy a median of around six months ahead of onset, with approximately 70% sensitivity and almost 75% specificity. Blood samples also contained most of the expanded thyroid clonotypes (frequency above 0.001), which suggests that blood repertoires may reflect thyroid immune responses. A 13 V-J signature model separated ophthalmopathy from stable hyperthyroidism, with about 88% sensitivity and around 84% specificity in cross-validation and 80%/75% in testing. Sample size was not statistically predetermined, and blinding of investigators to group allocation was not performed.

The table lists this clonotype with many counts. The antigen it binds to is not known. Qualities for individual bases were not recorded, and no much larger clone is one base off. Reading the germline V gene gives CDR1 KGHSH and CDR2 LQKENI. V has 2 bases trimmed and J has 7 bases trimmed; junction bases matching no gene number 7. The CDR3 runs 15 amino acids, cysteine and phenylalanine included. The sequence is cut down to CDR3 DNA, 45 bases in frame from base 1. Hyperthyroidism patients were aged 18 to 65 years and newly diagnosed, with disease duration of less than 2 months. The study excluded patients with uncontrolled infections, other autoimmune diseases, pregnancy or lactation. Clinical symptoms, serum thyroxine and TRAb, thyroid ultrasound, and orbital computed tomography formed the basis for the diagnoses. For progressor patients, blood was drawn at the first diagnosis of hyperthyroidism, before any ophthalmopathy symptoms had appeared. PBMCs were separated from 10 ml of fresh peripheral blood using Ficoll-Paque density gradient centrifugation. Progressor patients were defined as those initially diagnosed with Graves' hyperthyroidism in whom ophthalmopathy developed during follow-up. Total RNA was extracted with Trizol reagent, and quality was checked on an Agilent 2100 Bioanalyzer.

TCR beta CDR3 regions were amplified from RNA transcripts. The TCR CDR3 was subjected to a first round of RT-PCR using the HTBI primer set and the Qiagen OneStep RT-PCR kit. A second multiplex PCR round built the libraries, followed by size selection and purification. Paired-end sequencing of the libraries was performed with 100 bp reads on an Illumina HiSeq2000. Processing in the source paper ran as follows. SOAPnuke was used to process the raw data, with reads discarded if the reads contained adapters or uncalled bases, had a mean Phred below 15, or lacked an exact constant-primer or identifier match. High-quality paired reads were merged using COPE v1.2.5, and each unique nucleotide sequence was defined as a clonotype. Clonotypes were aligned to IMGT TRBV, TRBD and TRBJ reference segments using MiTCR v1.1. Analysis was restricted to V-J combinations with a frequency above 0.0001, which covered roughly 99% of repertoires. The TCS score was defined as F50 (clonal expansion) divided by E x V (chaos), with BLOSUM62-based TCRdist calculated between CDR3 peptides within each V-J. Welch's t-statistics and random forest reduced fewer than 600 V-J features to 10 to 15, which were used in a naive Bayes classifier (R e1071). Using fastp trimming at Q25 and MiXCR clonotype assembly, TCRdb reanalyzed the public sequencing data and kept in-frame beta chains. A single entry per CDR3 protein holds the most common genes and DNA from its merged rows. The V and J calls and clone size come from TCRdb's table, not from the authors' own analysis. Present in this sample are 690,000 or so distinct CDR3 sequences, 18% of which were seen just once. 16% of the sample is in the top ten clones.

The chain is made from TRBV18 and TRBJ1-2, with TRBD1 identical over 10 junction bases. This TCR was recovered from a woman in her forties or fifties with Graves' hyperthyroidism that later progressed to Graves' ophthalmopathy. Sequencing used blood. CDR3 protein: CASSPAGQGYGGYTF. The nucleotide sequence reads TGTGCCAGCTCACCAGCGGGACAGGGGTACGGTGGCTACACCTTC.